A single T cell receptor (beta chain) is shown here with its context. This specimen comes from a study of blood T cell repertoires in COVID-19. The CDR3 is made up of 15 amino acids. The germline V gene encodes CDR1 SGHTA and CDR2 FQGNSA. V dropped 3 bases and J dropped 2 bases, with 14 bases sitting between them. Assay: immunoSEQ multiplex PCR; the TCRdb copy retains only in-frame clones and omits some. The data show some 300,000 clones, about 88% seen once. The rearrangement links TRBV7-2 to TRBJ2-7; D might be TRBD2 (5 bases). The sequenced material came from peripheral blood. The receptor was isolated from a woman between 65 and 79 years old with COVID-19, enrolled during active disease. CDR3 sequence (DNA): TGTGCCAGCAGCTTTACCGGGGAAAGCGCCTACGAGCAGTACTTC. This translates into CASSFTGESAYEQYF.